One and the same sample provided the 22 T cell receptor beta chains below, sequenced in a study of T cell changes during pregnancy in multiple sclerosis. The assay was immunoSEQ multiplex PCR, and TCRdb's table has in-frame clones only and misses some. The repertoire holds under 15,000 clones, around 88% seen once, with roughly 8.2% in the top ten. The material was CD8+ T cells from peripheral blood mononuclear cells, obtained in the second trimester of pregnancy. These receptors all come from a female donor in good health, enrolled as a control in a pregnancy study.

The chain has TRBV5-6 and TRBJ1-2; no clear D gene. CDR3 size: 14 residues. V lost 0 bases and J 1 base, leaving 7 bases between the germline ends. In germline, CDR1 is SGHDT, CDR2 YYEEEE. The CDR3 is CASSLGGDNYGYTF. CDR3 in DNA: TGTGCCAGCAGCTTGGGCGGGGATAACTATGGCTACACCTTC.

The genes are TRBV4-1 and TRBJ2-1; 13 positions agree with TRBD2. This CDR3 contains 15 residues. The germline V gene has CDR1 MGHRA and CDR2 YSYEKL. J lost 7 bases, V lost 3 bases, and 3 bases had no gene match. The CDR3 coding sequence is TGCGCCAGCAGCCATCCGGGACTAGCGGGAAATGAGCAGTTCTTC. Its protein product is CASSHPGLAGNEQFF.

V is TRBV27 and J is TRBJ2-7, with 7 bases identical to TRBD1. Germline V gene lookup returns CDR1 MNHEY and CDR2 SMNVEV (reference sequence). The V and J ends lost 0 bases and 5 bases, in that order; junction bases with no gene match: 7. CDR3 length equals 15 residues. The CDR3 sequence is CASSLSSRGLNEQYF. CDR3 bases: TGTGCCAGCAGTTTATCCTCAAGGGGGCTGAACGAGCAGTACTTC.

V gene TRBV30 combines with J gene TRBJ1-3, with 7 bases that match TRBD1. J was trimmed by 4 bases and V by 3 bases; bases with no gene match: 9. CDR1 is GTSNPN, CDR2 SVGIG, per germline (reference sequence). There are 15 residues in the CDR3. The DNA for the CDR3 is TGTGCCTGGAGCTGGGACAGTCTTGAGGGAAACACCATATATTTT. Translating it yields CAWSWDSLEGNTIYF.

The CDR3, as DNA: TGTGCCAGCTCAAAGACTAGCGGGGAGCCCTACGAGCAGTACTTC. Protein product: CASSKTSGEPYEQYF. The V call is TRBV18, the J call TRBJ2-7; 11 nucleotides line up with TRBD2. Germline values: CDR1 KGHSH, CDR2 LQKENI. V dropped 5 bases and J dropped 2; count of bases not matched to a gene: 5. The CDR3 sequence is 15 residues long.

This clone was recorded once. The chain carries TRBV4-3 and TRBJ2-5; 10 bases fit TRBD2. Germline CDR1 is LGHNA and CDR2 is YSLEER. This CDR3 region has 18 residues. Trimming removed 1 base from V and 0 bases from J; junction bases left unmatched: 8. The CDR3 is CASSQGRTSGLYQETQYF. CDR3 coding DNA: TGCGCCAGCAGCCAAGGGAGGACTAGCGGCTTGTACCAAGAGACCCAGTACTTC.

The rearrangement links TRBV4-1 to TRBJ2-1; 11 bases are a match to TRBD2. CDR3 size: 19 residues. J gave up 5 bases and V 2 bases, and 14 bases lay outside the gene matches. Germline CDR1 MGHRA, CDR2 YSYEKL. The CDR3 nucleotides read TGCGCCAGCAGCCAACGAGGGGCTAGCGGGGGGTCCTACCACAATGAGCAGTTCTTC. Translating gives CASSQRGASGGSYHNEQFF.

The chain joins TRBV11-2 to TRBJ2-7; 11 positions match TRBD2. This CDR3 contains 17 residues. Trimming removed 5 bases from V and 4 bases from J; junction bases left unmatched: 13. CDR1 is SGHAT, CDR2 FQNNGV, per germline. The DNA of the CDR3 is TGTGCCAGCAGCCGGCGACTAGCGGGACCCATCGGGTACGAGCAGTACTTC. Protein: CASSRRLAGPIGYEQYF.

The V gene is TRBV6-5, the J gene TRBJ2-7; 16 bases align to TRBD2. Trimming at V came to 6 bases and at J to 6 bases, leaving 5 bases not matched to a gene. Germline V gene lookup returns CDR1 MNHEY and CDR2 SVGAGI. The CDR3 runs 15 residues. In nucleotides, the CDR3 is TGTGCCAGCAGCCAGGGACTAGCGGGAGGGCTCGAGCAGTACTTC. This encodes CASSQGLAGGLEQYF.

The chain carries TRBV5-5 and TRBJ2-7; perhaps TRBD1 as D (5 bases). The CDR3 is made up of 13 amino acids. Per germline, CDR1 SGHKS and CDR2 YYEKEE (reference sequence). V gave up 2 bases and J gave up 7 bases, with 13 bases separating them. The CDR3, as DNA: TGTGCCAGCAGCTTCCCCCCACAGGAGGAGCAGTACTTC. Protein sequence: CASSFPPQEEQYF.

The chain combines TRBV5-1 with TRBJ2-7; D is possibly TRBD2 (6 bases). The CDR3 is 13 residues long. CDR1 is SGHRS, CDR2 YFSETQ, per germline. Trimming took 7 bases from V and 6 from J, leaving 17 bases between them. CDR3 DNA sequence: TGCGCCAGCCGGAGGGGCGCGGCCAGCGAGCAGTACTTC. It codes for CASRRGAASEQYF.

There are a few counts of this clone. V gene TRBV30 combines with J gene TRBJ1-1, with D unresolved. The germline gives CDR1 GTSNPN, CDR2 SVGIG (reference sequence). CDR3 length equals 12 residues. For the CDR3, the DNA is TGTGCTTGCCTCCCAGGTAACACTGAAGCTTTCTTT. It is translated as CACLPGNTEAFF.

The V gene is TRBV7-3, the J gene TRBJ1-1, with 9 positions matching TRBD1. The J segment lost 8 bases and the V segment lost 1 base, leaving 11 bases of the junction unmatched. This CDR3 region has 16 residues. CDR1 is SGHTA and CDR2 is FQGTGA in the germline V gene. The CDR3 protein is CASSLNSPGTGGEAFF. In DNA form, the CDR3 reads TGTGCCAGCAGCTTAAACTCGCCCGGTACAGGGGGCGAAGCTTTCTTT.

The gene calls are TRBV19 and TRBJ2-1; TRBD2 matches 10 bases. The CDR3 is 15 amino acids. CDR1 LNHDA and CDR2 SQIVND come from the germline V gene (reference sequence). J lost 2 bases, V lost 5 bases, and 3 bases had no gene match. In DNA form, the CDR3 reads TGTGCCAGTAGTCCTAGCGGGGGCCCCTACAATGAGCAGTTCTTC. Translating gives CASSPSGGPYNEQFF.

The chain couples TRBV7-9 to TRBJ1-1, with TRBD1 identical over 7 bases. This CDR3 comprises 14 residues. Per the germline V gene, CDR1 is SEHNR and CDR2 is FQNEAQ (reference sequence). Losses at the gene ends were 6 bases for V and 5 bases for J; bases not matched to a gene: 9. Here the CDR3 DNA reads TGTGCCAGCAGAGCTGGCGGGACAGCGACTGAAGCTTTCTTT. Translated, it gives CASRAGGTATEAFF.

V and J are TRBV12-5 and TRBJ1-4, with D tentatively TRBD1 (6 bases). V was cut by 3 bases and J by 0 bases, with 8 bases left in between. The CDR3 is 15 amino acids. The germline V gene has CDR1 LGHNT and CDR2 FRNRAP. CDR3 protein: CASGLTGTTNEKLFF. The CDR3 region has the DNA TGTGCTAGTGGTTTAACAGGGACAACTAATGAAAAACTGTTTTTT.

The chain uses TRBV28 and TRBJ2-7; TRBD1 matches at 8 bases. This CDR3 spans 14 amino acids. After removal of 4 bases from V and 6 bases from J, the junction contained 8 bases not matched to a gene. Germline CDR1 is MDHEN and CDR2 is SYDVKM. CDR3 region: CASSSPRQGSEQYF. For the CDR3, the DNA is TGTGCCAGCAGTTCCCCTCGACAGGGGTCCGAGCAGTACTTC.

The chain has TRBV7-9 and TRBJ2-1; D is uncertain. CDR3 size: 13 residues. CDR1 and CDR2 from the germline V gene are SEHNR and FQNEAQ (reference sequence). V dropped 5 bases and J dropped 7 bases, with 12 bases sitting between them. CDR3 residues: CASSPSLQNEQFF. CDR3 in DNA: TGTGCCAGCAGCCCAAGTCTACAGAATGAGCAGTTCTTC.

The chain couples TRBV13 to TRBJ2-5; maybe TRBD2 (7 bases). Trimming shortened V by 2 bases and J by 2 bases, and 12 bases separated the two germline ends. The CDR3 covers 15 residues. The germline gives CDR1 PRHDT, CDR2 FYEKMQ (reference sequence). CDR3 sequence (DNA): TGTGCCAGCAGCTTATTAGGGGGGGCACAAGAGACCCAGTACTTC. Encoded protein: CASSLLGGAQETQYF.

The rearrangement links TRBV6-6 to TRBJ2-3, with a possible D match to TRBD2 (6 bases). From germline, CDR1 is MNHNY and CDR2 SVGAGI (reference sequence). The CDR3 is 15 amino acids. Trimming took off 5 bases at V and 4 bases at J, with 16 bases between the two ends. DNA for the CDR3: TGTGCCAGCAGTGCGGTTGCGGGGATCCCAGATACGCAGTATTTT. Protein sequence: CASSAVAGIPDTQYF.

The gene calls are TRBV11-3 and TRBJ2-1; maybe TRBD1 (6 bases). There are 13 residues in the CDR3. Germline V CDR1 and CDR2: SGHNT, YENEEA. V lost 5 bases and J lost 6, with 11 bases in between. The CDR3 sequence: CASSPQGSNEQFF. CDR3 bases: TGTGCCAGCAGCCCACAGGGTTCCAATGAGCAGTTCTTC.

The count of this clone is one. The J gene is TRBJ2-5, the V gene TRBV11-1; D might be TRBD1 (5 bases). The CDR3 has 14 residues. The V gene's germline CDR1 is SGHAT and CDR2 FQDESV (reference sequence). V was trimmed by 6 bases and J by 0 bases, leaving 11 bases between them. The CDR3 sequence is CASSHPGYQETQYF. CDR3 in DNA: TGTGCCAGCAGTCACCCAGGGTACCAAGAGACCCAGTACTTC. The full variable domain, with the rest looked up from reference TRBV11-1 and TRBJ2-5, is EAEVAQSPRYKITEKSQAVAFWCDPISGHATLYWYRQILGQGPELLVQFQDESVVDDSQLPKDRFSAERLKGVDSTLKIQPAELGDSAMYLCASSHPGYQETQYFGPGTRLLVL.